The rows below give T cell receptor beta chains drawn from one sample of a study of blood T cell dynamics during melanoma immunotherapy. Sequencing was performed with immunoSEQ multiplex PCR; in TCRdb, only in-frame clones are kept and a portion is missing. The sample comprises about 7,300 clones, roughly 77% of which are singletons, and roughly 15% rests with the top ten. This material consisted of blood, taken from a patient treated with checkpoint blockade. The receptors originated from a human donor with melanoma. Each CDR3 is given with its conserved first and last residue. The order of the fields is J gene, D gene, V gene, clone size, CDR3 protein, CDR3 DNA. D genes are given only for firm matches. Size tells how often a clone was seen (once, few, many) or the class of an expanded clone, and some rows leave it out.

>TRBJ1-5|TRBD1|TRBV15|NA
CATSRAGQVEFSNQPQHF
TGTGCCACCAGCAGGGCCGGACAGGTAGAGTTCAGCAATCAGCCCCAGCATTTT
>TRBJ2-7|TRBD2|TRBV19|NA
CASSPPGLVYEQYF
TGTGCCAGTAGTCCTCCCGGACTAGTCTACGAGCAGTACTTC
>TRBJ2-1|NA|TRBV11-2|NA
CASSLEGGPYNEQFF
TGTGCCAGCAGCTTAGAGGGTGGCCCCTACAATGAGCAGTTCTTC
>TRBJ1-4|NA|TRBV19|NA
CASSGATNEKLFF
TGTGCCAGTAGTGGGGCAACTAATGAAAAACTGTTTTTT
>TRBJ2-1|NA|TRBV6-5|once
CASSPVVGGEQFF
TGTGCCAGCAGTCCAGTAGTTGGGGGTGAGCAGTTCTTC
>TRBJ2-2|NA|TRBV7-3|NA
CASSLMGRGTGELFF
TGTGCCAGCAGCTTAATGGGCAGGGGAACCGGGGAGCTGTTTTTT
>TRBJ1-6|NA|TRBV25-1|NA
CASSESGFGSPLHF
TGTGCCAGCAGTGAATCTGGGTTCGGTTCACCCCTCCACTTT
>TRBJ2-2|TRBD2|TRBV9|once
CASSVTSGGAPGELFF
TGTGCCAGCAGCGTCACTAGCGGGGGGGCCCCCGGGGAGCTGTTTTTT
>TRBJ1-5|NA|TRBV7-2|NA
CASSLGQISNQPQHF
TGTGCCAGCAGCTTAGGGCAAATTAGCAATCAGCCCCAGCATTTT
>TRBJ2-7|NA|TRBV5-1|NA
CASSPQGGRHEQYF
TGCGCCAGCAGCCCTCAGGGGGGAAGGCACGAGCAGTACTTC
>TRBJ2-3|NA|TRBV7-8|NA
CASSFLPRGNSDTQYF
TGTGCCAGCAGCTTCCTCCCGAGGGGGAACTCAGATACGCAGTATTTT
>TRBJ2-5|NA|TRBV29-1|NA
CSVGIGGETQYF
TGCAGCGTTGGTATCGGCGGGGAGACCCAGTACTTC
>TRBJ2-5|NA|TRBV6-1|NA
CASSEGPGAWETQYF
TGTGCCAGCAGTGAAGGGCCGGGGGCTTGGGAGACCCAGTACTTC
>TRBJ2-3|NA|TRBV7-3|NA
CASSSLLGDTQYF
TGTGCCAGCAGCTCCCTACTCGGAGATACGCAGTATTTT
>TRBJ2-2|TRBD1|TRBV5-4|NA
CASSGTADTGELFF
TGTGCCAGCAGTGGGACAGCAGACACCGGGGAGCTGTTTTTT
>TRBJ1-2|TRBD1|TRBV6-5|NA
CASSYRKDRDYGYTF
TGTGCCAGCAGTTACCGCAAGGACAGGGACTATGGCTACACCTTC
>TRBJ2-7|TRBD2|TRBV27|NA
CASSYSAGDSSYEQYF
TGTGCCAGCAGCTACTCTGCGGGAGACAGCTCCTACGAGCAGTACTTC
>TRBJ2-1|NA|TRBV9|once
CASSATDGYNEQFF
TGTGCCAGCAGCGCCACCGACGGCTACAATGAGCAGTTCTTC
>TRBJ2-1|TRBD1|TRBV4-1|NA
CASSGQGTRSYNEQFF
TGCGCCAGCAGCGGACAGGGGACCCGCTCCTACAATGAGCAGTTCTTC
>TRBJ2-1|NA|TRBV7-3|NA
CASSPRGSSYNEQFF
TGTGCCAGCAGTCCTAGGGGGAGCTCCTACAATGAGCAGTTCTTC
>TRBJ2-7|NA|TRBV6-6|NA
CASSYSFRYEQYF
TGTGCCAGCAGTTACTCGTTCCGGTACGAGCAGTACTTC
>TRBJ1-5|TRBD1|TRBV15|NA
CATSRGWDSVVEPQHF
TGTGCCACCAGCAGAGGCTGGGACAGCGTCGTCGAGCCCCAGCATTTT
>TRBJ1-3|NA|TRBV7-8|NA
CASMGRSGNTIYF
TGTGCCAGCATGGGACGCTCTGGAAACACCATATATTTT
>TRBJ1-5|TRBD1|TRBV10-3|NA
CAISETGGAGQPQHF
TGTGCCATCAGTGAGACAGGGGGCGCGGGTCAGCCCCAGCATTTT
>TRBJ1-1|NA|TRBV7-3|NA
CASSISGDTEAFF
TGTGCCAGCAGCATTTCAGGGGACACTGAAGCTTTCTTT
>TRBJ2-3|TRBD2|TRBV5-1|few
CASSLAKGGGGTDTQYF
TGCGCCAGCAGCTTGGCCAAGGGCGGGGGGGGCACAGATACGCAGTATTTT
>TRBJ1-5|NA|TRBV6-6|NA
CASSYSAEGQPQHF
TGTGCCAGCAGTTATTCTGCGGAGGGTCAGCCCCAGCATTTT
>TRBJ2-2|NA|TRBV30|NA
CAWRLGAAGELFF
TGTGCCTGGAGATTAGGGGCCGCCGGGGAGCTGTTTTTT
>TRBJ2-3|NA|TRBV4-2|NA
CASSQGDGTSTDTQYF
TGTGCCAGCAGCCAAGGGGACGGGACTAGCACAGATACGCAGTATTTT
>TRBJ1-1|NA|TRBV29-1|NA
CSGQEGRTEAFF
TGCAGCGGGCAGGAGGGGAGGACTGAAGCTTTCTTT
>TRBJ2-2|NA|TRBV27|NA
CASSPRVLGGELFF
TGTGCCAGCAGTCCTAGGGTACTCGGCGGGGAGCTGTTTTTT
>TRBJ2-7|NA|TRBV5-4|NA
CASSLADSVHEQYF
TGTGCCAGCAGCTTGGCCGATAGCGTCCACGAGCAGTACTTC
>TRBJ2-2|NA|TRBV5-1|NA
CASSPVGLTGELFF
TGCGCCAGCAGCCCCGTGGGGCTAACCGGGGAGCTGTTTTTT
>TRBJ2-1|NA|TRBV6-1|NA
CASISHNEQFF
TGTGCCAGCATAAGCCACAATGAGCAGTTCTTC
>TRBJ1-4|NA|TRBV5-1|NA
CASSPPQGEKLFF
TGCGCCAGCAGCCCCCCCCAGGGGGAAAAACTGTTTTTT
>TRBJ1-1|TRBD1|TRBV6-1|NA
CASIRDRDLRAFF
TGTGCCAGCATTCGGGACAGGGACCTCCGGGCTTTCTTT
>TRBJ1-5|NA|TRBV2|NA
CASSEEAGASNQPQHF
TGTGCCAGCAGTGAAGAGGCAGGGGCAAGCAATCAGCCCCAGCATTTT
>TRBJ1-2|NA|TRBV6-4|NA
CASSDSEGKRNYGYTF
TGTGCCAGCAGTGACTCCGAGGGGAAACGGAACTATGGCTACACCTTC
>TRBJ2-7|NA|TRBV19|few
CASSIVGATYEQYF
TGTGCCAGTAGTATAGTTGGAGCTACCTACGAGCAGTACTTC
>TRBJ1-5|NA|TRBV2|once
CASSASTGNQPQHF
TGTGCCAGCAGTGCGTCTACAGGGAATCAGCCCCAGCATTTT
>TRBJ1-1|NA|TRBV14|NA
CASSQVSWAAEAFF
TGTGCCAGCAGCCAAGTCAGTTGGGCGGCTGAAGCTTTCTTT
>TRBJ2-7|NA|TRBV19|NA
CASTRGGPSYEQYF
TGTGCCAGTACCAGGGGGGGACCTTCCTACGAGCAGTACTTC
>TRBJ2-7|TRBD2|TRBV4-1|NA
CASSPALAVTYEQYF
TGCGCCAGCAGCCCAGCACTAGCGGTGACGTACGAGCAGTACTTC
>TRBJ1-1|NA|TRBV7-6|NA
CASSLQTFPNTEAFF
TGTGCCAGCAGCCTACAGACCTTTCCGAACACTGAAGCTTTCTTT
>TRBJ1-1|NA|TRBV6-5|once
CASSPPTGQNTEAFF
TGTGCCAGCAGTCCTCCGACAGGACAGAACACTGAAGCTTTCTTT